Presented here are 7 T cell receptor beta chains from one specimen sequenced in a study of blood T cell repertoires in COVID-19. The repertoire was sequenced with immunoSEQ multiplex PCR; TCRdb's copy has only in-frame clones and lacks some. In the table there are under 300,000 clones, over 75% of which are singletons. The sample was PBMCs or T cells enriched from blood (not recorded which). These receptors were taken from a woman aged 18-30 years who had recovered from COVID-19.

This chain connects TRBV3-1 (or the pseudogene TRBV3-2) to TRBJ1-3; D possibly corresponds to TRBD1 (5 bases). Germline CDR1 LGHDT, CDR2 YNNKEL (reference sequence). The V end was cut by 3 bases, the J end by 0 bases, with 15 bases between. CDR3 length: 17 residues. CDR3 sequence reads: CASSHVSTGSSGNTIYF. CDR3 coding DNA: TGTGCCAGCAGCCACGTCAGCACAGGTAGCTCTGGAAACACCATATATTTT.

The J gene is TRBJ2-5, the V gene TRBV2, with 12 positions matching TRBD2. V was pared by 6 bases and J by 0 bases, with 5 bases of the junction left unmatched. In germline, CDR1 is SNHLY, CDR2 FYNNEI. The length of the CDR3 is 16 residues. The CDR3 sequence: CASRALAGGYQETQYF. CDR3 in DNA: TGTGCCAGCAGAGCTCTAGCGGGGGGGTACCAAGAGACCCAGTACTTC. Supplemented by reference TRBV2 and TRBJ2-5, the full variable domain reads EPEVTQTPSHQVTQMGQEVILRCVPISNHLYFYWYRQILGQKVEFLVSFYNNEISEKSEIFDDQFSVERPDGSNFTLKIRSTKLEDSAMYFCASRALAGGYQETQYFGPGTRLLVL.

The CDR3 region is CASRTGSETQYF. The DNA of the CDR3 is TGCGCCAGCAGGACAGGGTCAGAGACCCAGTACTTC. The V gene is TRBV10-2, the J gene TRBJ2-5; 7 nucleotides line up with TRBD1. CDR1 and CDR2 from the germline V gene are WSHSY and SAAADI. The CDR3 consists of 12 residues. V lost 6 bases and J lost 4; bases outside the gene matches: 2.

V gene TRBV27 combines with J gene TRBJ2-3; the D gene is possibly TRBD2 (6 bases). CDR1 is MNHEY and CDR2 is SMNVEV in the germline V gene (reference sequence). The V gene lost 3 bases and the J gene lost 1 base, with 14 bases spanning the gap. The CDR3 spans 16 residues. CDR3 sequence reads: CASSLENPGGTDTQYF. The CDR3 bases are TGTGCCAGCAGTTTGGAGAATCCGGGGGGCACAGATACGCAGTATTTT.

The chain uses TRBV19 and TRBJ1-4; TRBD1 is a possible D gene (5 bases). Trimming took off 3 bases at V and 7 bases at J, with 9 bases between the two ends. This CDR3 comprises 13 residues. Germline loops: CDR1 LNHDA, CDR2 SQIVND (reference sequence). CDR3 DNA: TGTGCCAGTAGTATGGGGCAAGGTGAAAAACTGTTTTTT. This codes for CASSMGQGEKLFF.

J is TRBJ1-4 and V is TRBV5-5, with D possibly matching TRBD1 (6 bases). Between the trimmed V and J ends, which lost 2 bases and 10 bases, there was a span of 15 bases. The CDR3 extends over 14 amino acids. The germline V gene has CDR1 SGHKS and CDR2 YYEKEE (reference sequence). The DNA for the CDR3 is TGTGCCAGCAGCTTCTACCCAGGGGAGGGAAAACTGTTTTTT. Amino acid sequence: CASSFYPGEGKLFF.

The rearrangement joins TRBV4-1 to TRBJ2-5, with D maybe TRBD1 (7 bases). Germline-derived CDR1 and CDR2 are MGHRA and YSYEKL. The CDR3 totals 20 residues. Trimming removed 0 bases from V and 5 bases from J, with 28 bases in between. The CDR3 loop is CASSQEEFPGGGPGGETQYF. CDR3 in DNA: TGCGCCAGCAGCCAAGAGGAGTTCCCCGGAGGGGGCCCAGGAGGGGAGACCCAGTACTTC.